One T cell receptor beta chain is described in this entry. What it binds is not known. The sample comes from a study of blood T cells in healthy people across ages. Using a J-beta primer mix together with a sample-barcoded 5' primer, a second PCR was run for about 6 to 11 cycles. TCRdb redid the calling of the 5' RACE reads with MiXCR, one entry per CDR3 protein. The table lists approximately 1.5 million distinct CDR3 sequences, approximately 32% of them singletons. Study-level points and caveats: Without sorted subsets, naive and antigen-experienced compartments could not be conclusively compared.

A minimum of 6 million PBMCs was isolated per sample. Extraction of total RNA produced a minimum of 5 micrograms from each sample. CDR1 SEHNR and CDR2 FQNEAQ come from the germline V gene (reference sequence). The CDR3 is 14 residues long. The chain is built from TRBV7-9 and TRBJ2-5, with 8 bases matching TRBD1. The end of the DNA is better explained by TRBJ2-7, so the J call may be wrong. Sequenced: blood. The receptor's source is a woman aged 25 to 39 in good health. The CDR3 loop is CASSKDRDRCEQYF. The CDR3 DNA reads as TGTGCCAGCAGCAAGGACAGGGATCGATGCGAGCAGTACTTC.